The clone carrying this T cell receptor (beta chain) has only a few counts. Its antigen is undetermined. The data are from a study of T cells in Graves' hyperthyroidism and ophthalmopathy. Whole-study context: At the time of initial diagnosis and before any treatment, peripheral blood was collected.

Study-level results: The model forecast ophthalmopathy, anticipating it by a median around 6.5 months before onset.

Researchers amplified the TCR beta CDR3 regions from RNA transcripts. An initial round of RT-PCR targeting the TCR CDR3 relied on the HTBI primer set. One entry per CDR3 protein, called by TCRdb with MiXCR from the multiplex PCR reads. Here the sample spans about 640,000 distinct CDR3 sequences, about 20% being singletons. The authors obtained PBMCs from about 9.5 ml of fresh peripheral blood. Germline-derived CDR1 and CDR2 are SGHTS and YDEGEE. The V end was cut by 4 bases, the J end by 8 bases, with 19 bases between. The CDR3 is made up of 16 amino acids. The sample consisted of blood. The TCR was taken from a man aged 30 to 39 with Graves' ophthalmopathy. This chain connects TRBV5-8 to TRBJ1-6; D might be TRBD1 (5 bases). CDR3 nucleotide sequence: TGTGCCAGCAGCCCTGACAGAGCCCGGGCATATTCACCCCTCCACTTT. Its translation: CASSPDRARAYSPLHF.